Listed below are T cell receptor beta chains from one sample, sequenced in a study of pediatric ulcerative colitis. Assay used: immunoSEQ multiplex PCR; TCRdb lists only in-frame clones, some missing. The table has around 68,000 clones, 77% seen once. Sequenced sample: blood. All receptors derive from a boy younger than 18 with moderate ulcerative colitis. Both conserved end residues are part of each CDR3. Fields, in order: J gene, V gene, D gene, clone size, CDR3 protein, CDR3 DNA. The D gene is left open where the match is weak. The size field is filled for only some rows; it gives once, few, many or a size class.

J: TRBJ2-1; V: TRBV6-6; D: -; size: once; CDR3: CASSYPDTEQFF; DNA: TGTGCCAGCAGTTACCCAGATACTGAGCAGTTCTTC
J: TRBJ2-4; V: TRBV2; D: -; size: -; CDR3: CASSESGQSKNIQYF; DNA: TGTGCCAGCAGTGAATCCGGTCAGAGCAAAAACATTCAGTACTTC
J: TRBJ1-4; V: TRBV27; D: -; size: -; CDR3: CASSIIRGGNEKLFF; DNA: TGTGCCAGCAGTATTATACGGGGTGGGAATGAAAAACTGTTTTTT
J: TRBJ1-6; V: TRBV14; D: -; size: few; CDR3: CASSQVRGRDNSPLHF; DNA: TGTGCCAGCAGCCAAGTAAGGGGCAGGGATAATTCACCCCTCCACTTT
J: TRBJ1-5; V: TRBV18; D: TRBD1; size: few; CDR3: CASSPARTGGNQPQHF; DNA: TGTGCCAGCTCACCAGCTAGGACAGGTGGCAATCAGCCCCAGCATTTT
J: TRBJ2-1; V: TRBV5-1; D: -; size: -; CDR3: CASSPRPPVGQFF; DNA: TGCGCCAGCAGCCCCCGACCCCCGGTGGGGCAGTTCTTC
J: TRBJ2-1; V: TRBV5-1; D: -; size: -; CDR3: CASSTGNLPYNEQFF; DNA: TGCGCCAGCAGCACCGGGAACCTTCCCTACAATGAGCAGTTCTTC
J: TRBJ2-6; V: TRBV28; D: -; size: -; CDR3: CASSFVPGQRLAGANVLTF; DNA: TGTGCCAGCAGTTTCGTCCCGGGACAAAGGCTTGCTGGGGCCAACGTCCTGACTTTC
J: TRBJ2-7; V: TRBV6-1; D: -; size: -; CDR3: CAAARGYPYEQYF; DNA: TGTGCCGCGGCTCGGGGGTATCCCTACGAGCAGTACTTC
J: TRBJ1-1; V: TRBV19; D: -; size: -; CDR3: CASSNRVGGVNTEAFF; DNA: TGTGCCAGTAGTAACCGCGTGGGAGGAGTGAACACTGAAGCTTTCTTT
J: TRBJ2-1; V: TRBV10-3; D: -; size: -; CDR3: CAISQSWVGYNEQFF; DNA: TGTGCCATCAGTCAAAGTTGGGTCGGCTACAATGAGCAGTTCTTC
J: TRBJ2-5; V: TRBV7-2; D: -; size: -; CDR3: CASSLGRGETQYF; DNA: TGTGCCAGCAGCTTAGGCAGGGGAGAGACCCAGTACTTC
J: TRBJ2-1; V: TRBV7-9; D: TRBD1; size: -; CDR3: CASSPGDRGLNEQFF; DNA: TGTGCCAGCAGTCCAGGGGACAGGGGTTTGAATGAGCAGTTCTTC
J: TRBJ2-3; V: TRBV5-8; D: -; size: -; CDR3: CASSLGQGLSSTDTQYF; DNA: TGTGCCAGCAGCTTGGGCCAGGGATTAAGTAGCACAGATACGCAGTATTTT
J: TRBJ2-7; V: TRBV7-2; D: TRBD2; size: -; CDR3: CASSTAVSGGYYEQYF; DNA: TGTGCCAGCAGCACAGCGGTAAGCGGGGGATACTACGAGCAGTACTTC
J: TRBJ2-7; V: TRBV5-8; D: -; size: -; CDR3: CASSLGPIREQYF; DNA: TGTGCCAGCAGCTTGGGTCCCATAAGGGAGCAGTACTTC
J: TRBJ1-2; V: TRBV20-1; D: -; size: -; CDR3: CSARWNYGYTF; DNA: TGCAGTGCTAGGTGGAACTATGGCTACACCTTC
J: TRBJ2-2; V: TRBV6-4; D: -; size: -; CDR3: CATKKKKGGTGELFF; DNA: TGTGCCACAAAAAAAAAGAAGGGAGGCACCGGGGAGCTGTTTTTT
J: TRBJ1-1; V: TRBV10-3; D: -; size: few; CDR3: CAISEVGGLGTEAFF; DNA: TGTGCCATCAGTGAGGTCGGGGGGCTAGGCACTGAAGCTTTCTTT
J: TRBJ1-5; V: TRBV5-8; D: -; size: -; CDR3: CASSLGVGIQPQHF; DNA: TGTGCCAGCAGCTTGGGGGTGGGGATACAGCCCCAGCATTTT
J: TRBJ2-5; V: TRBV7-2; D: -; size: -; CDR3: CASSEWVSGETQYF; DNA: TGTGCCAGCAGCGAATGGGTTTCAGGAGAGACCCAGTACTTC
J: TRBJ2-4; V: TRBV7-3; D: -; size: -; CDR3: CASSLISGLGNIQYF; DNA: TGTGCCAGCAGCTTAATTTCCGGGTTGGGAAACATTCAGTACTTC